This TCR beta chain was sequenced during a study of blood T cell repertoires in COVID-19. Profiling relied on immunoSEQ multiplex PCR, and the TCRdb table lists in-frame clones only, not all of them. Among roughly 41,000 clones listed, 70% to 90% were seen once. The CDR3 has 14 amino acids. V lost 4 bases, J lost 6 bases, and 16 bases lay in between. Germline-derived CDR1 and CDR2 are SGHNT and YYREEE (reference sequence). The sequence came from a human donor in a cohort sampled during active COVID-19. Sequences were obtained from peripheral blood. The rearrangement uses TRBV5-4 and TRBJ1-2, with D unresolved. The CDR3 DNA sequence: TGTGCCAGCAGCCCTGCGTTTGGGCGGGATGGCTACACCTTC. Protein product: CASSPAFGRDGYTF.